This T cell receptor beta chain derives from a study of CD8 T cells in ankylosing spondylitis. The CDR3 has 13 residues. Trimming removed 6 bases from V and 4 bases from J, with 9 bases in between. Germline CDR1 and CDR2: ENHRY and SYGVKD. This clonotype was recorded many times. Its matching antigen is unknown. Construction of TCR beta libraries was performed using quantitative 5'-RACE with molecular barcodes. Via MiXCR, TCRdb re-called the 5' RACE reads, giving one row per CDR3 protein. Of around 300,000 distinct CDR3 sequences in the sample, roughly 20% were seen once. Study results and caveats: Clones linked with disease were CD8+ and fairly uncommon in the peripheral blood. Enrichment of disease-linked clones was reportedly significant in matched ankylosing spondylitis synovial fluid. There was a TCR beta motif, made of several highly homologous variants, that appeared characteristic of ankylosing spondylitis blood.

The sequence was collected from a female donor with ankylosing spondylitis or in good health (not recorded which). The chain has TRBV10-3 and TRBJ2-2; D may be TRBD2 (6 bases). The sequencing sample was made of blood, either unsorted or a sorted T cell fraction (not recorded which). CDR3 amino acids: CAIREGFTGELFF. CDR3 in DNA: TGTGCCATCAGGGAGGGGTTCACCGGGGAGCTGTTTTTT.